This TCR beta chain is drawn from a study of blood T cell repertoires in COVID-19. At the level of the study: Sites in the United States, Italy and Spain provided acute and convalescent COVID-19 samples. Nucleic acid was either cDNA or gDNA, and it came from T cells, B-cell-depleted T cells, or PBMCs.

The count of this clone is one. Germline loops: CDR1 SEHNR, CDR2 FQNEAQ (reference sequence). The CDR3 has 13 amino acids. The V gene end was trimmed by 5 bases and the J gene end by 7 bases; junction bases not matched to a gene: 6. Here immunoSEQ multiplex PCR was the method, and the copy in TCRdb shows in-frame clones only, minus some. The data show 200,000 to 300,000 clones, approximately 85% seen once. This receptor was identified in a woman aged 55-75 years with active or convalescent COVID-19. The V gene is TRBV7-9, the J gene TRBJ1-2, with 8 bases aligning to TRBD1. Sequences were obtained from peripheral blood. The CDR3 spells CASSLDREVGYTF. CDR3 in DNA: TGTGCCAGCAGCCTGGACAGGGAGGTTGGCTACACCTTC.